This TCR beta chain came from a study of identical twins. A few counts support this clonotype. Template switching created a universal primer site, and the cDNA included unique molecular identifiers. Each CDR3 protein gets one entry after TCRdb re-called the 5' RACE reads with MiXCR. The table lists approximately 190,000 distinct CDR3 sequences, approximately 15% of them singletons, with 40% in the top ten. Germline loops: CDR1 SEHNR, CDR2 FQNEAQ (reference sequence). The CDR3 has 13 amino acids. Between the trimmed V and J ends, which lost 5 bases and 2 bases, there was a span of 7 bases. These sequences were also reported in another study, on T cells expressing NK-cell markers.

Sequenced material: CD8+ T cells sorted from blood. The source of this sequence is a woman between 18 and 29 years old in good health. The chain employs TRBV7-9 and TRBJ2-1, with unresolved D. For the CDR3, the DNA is TGTGCCAGCAGCATGATTACCTACAATGAGCAGTTCTTC. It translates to CASSMITYNEQFF.